A single sample is the source of the 8 T cell receptor beta chains below, sequenced in a study of T-cell reconstitution after alpha-beta-depleted transplantation in children. Unique molecular identifiers tagged the TCRbeta library. TCRdb fed the PCR reads into MiXCR, producing one record per CDR3 protein. This table has some 120,000 distinct CDR3 sequences, about 9.5% appearing once. Material: PBMCs, mostly from graft donor cells, obtained 180 days after TCRalphabeta/CD19-depleted stem cell transplant. These receptors all come from a girl in the first two years of life who had a stem cell transplant for combined immunodeficiency, so the T cells may come from the graft donor.

This clonotype was detected only a few times. V is TRBV5-1 and J is TRBJ1-1; 11 nucleotides line up with TRBD1. V lost 7 bases to trimming and J lost 0 bases; unmatched junction nucleotides: 14. This CDR3 spans 18 amino acids. Germline loops: CDR1 SGHRS, CDR2 YFSETQ. The CDR3 is CASSTGTGGPRLNTEAFF. CDR3 DNA: TGCGCCAGCTCTACCGGGACAGGGGGTCCCCGACTGAACACTGAAGCTTTCTTT.

V usage is TRBV5-1 and J usage is TRBJ2-7; 8 positions match TRBD2. Germline values: CDR1 SGHRS, CDR2 YFSETQ. The junction had 19 bases not matched to a gene; V was cut back by 4 bases and J by 4 bases. The CDR3 length is 18 residues. The CDR3 sequence: CASSPFPGRARFPYEQYF. In DNA form, the CDR3 reads TGCGCCAGCAGCCCCTTCCCCGGGAGGGCGCGATTTCCGTACGAGCAGTACTTC.

This clonotype was seen only a few times. The V gene is TRBV12-3 or TRBV12-4, the J gene TRBJ2-5; the D is unclear. V lost 3 bases and J lost 1, with 15 bases in between. The CDR3 runs to 16 residues. DNA of the CDR3: TGTGCCAGCAGTTTTGCCGGGCCCTGGATCCAAGAGACCCAGTACTTC. Protein: CASSFAGPWIQETQYF.

This clonotype has more than one count but fewer than ten. The gene calls are TRBV20-1 and TRBJ2-7; 8 bases are a match to TRBD1. Germline assignment: CDR1 DFQATT and CDR2 SNEGSKA (reference sequence). The CDR3 is 16 residues long. Germline trimming cut 5 bases from V and 2 bases from J; bases unmatched to any gene: 14. CDR3 amino acids: CSAPEQSGGKTYEQYF. As DNA, the CDR3 is TGCAGTGCTCCCGAACAGTCAGGGGGCAAGACCTACGAGCAGTACTTC.

V and J are TRBV5-1 and TRBJ1-2; tentative D call: TRBD1 (5 bases). Germline V CDR1 and CDR2: SGHRS, YFSETQ. This CDR3 has 17 amino acids. V gave up 3 bases and J gave up 4 bases, with 22 bases separating them. In DNA form, the CDR3 reads TGCGCCAGCAGCTCCCCCCGGGACCATAGGATCCCCTATGGCTACACCTTC. Residues: CASSSPRDHRIPYGYTF.

This clonotype was counted between two and nine times. The chain has TRBV29-1 and TRBJ2-1; 12 bases map to TRBD2. Germline V gene lookup returns CDR1 SQVTM and CDR2 ANQGSEA. The length of the CDR3 is 20 residues. J gave up 12 bases and V 2 bases, and 26 bases lay outside the gene matches. The CDR3 DNA reads TGCAGCGTTGAATATATCCCCCTTCTTCGGACTAGCGGGATAGAGTACGGGCAGTTCTTC. Translation gives CSVEYIPLLRTSGIEYGQFF.

This clonotype was seen a handful of times. This rearrangement joins TRBV20-1 to TRBJ2-5; D might be TRBD1 (5 bases). V was trimmed by 8 bases and J by 5 bases, leaving 18 bases between them. The germline V gene has CDR1 DFQATT and CDR2 SNEGSKA (reference sequence). This CDR3 is built from 13 residues. The CDR3 spells CSPTPDIRETQYF. CDR3 sequence (DNA): TGCAGTCCCACCCCGGACATCCGGGAGACCCAGTACTTC.

This clonotype was counted at least ten times. This chain joins TRBV7-8 and TRBJ2-5; 7 bases are a match to TRBD1. Per germline, CDR1 SGHVS and CDR2 FQNEAQ. CDR3 size: 15 residues. J was trimmed by 5 bases and V by 5 bases; bases with no gene match: 11. Here the CDR3 DNA reads TGTGCCAGCAGCATTCGGGACAGAGTGAAGGAGACCCAGTACTTC. Translating gives CASSIRDRVKETQYF.